This entry describes one T cell receptor beta chain. This sample was taken from a study of blood T cell repertoires in COVID-19. The wider study: Sources were T cells, B-cell-depleted T cells, or PBMCs; the material itself was cDNA or gDNA.

The participants were between about 18 and 90 years old and came from 24 US areas. Trimming cost V 5 bases and J 3 bases, with 11 bases left between them. Looked up from germline, CDR1 is MDHEN and CDR2 is SYDVKM. This CDR3 spans 13 amino acids. TCRdb's copy holds only in-frame clones and misses some; the assay was immunoSEQ multiplex PCR. The sample carries 300,000 to 350,000 clones, 90% recorded once. The chain is built from TRBV28 and TRBJ2-7; D gene ambiguous. This TCR was sampled from a woman younger than 30 with acute COVID-19. The sequenced sample consisted of PBMCs or T cells enriched from blood (not recorded which). The CDR3 sequence is CASSPPGVYEQYF. Here the CDR3 DNA reads TGTGCCAGCAGTCCCCCGGGTGTCTACGAGCAGTACTTC.